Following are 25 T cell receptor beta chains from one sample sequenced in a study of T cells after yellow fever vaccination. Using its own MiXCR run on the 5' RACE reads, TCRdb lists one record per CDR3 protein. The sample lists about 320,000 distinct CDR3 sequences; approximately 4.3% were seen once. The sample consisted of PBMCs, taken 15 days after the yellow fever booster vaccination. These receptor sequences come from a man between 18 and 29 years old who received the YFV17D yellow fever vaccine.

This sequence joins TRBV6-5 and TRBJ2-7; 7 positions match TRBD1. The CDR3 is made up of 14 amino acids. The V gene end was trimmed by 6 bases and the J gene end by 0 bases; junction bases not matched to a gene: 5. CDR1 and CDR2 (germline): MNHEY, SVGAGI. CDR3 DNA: TGTGCCAGCAGGTCGGGACAGAGCTCCTACGAGCAGTACTTC. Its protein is CASRSGQSSYEQYF.

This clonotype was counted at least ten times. The CDR3 region is CASSYGVMGTEAFF. The CDR3 bases are TGTGCCAGCAGTTATGGGGTTATGGGCACTGAAGCTTTCTTT. This chain connects TRBV6-5 to TRBJ1-1; D remains ambiguous. V shed 3 bases and J shed 4 bases, with 12 bases lying between them. The CDR3 spans 14 residues. The germline V gene encodes CDR1 MNHEY and CDR2 SVGAGI.

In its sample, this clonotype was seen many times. CDR3 DNA sequence: TGCGCCAGCAGCTTACAGGGGGCGCGGTCTATTGAGCAGTTCTTC. Protein sequence: CASSLQGARSIEQFF. V is TRBV5-1 and J is TRBJ2-1; 9 positions agree with TRBD1. This CDR3 region has 15 residues. V lost 2 bases, J lost 9 bases, and 9 bases stayed unmatched. Looked up from germline, CDR1 is SGHRS and CDR2 is YFSETQ.

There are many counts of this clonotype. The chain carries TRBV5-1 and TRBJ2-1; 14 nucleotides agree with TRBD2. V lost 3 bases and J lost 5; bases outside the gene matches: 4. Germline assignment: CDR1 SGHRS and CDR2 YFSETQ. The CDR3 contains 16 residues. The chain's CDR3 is CASSSGLAGVNNEQFF. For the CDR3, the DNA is TGCGCCAGCAGCTCGGGACTAGCGGGGGTCAACAATGAGCAGTTCTTC.

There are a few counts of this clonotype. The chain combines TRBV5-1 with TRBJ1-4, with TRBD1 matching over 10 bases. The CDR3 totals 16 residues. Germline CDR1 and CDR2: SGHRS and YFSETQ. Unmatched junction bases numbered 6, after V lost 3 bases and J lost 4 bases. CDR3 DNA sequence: TGCGCCAGCAGCTCCGGACAGGGGGGTGGTAATGAAAAACTGTTTTTT. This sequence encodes CASSSGQGGGNEKLFF.

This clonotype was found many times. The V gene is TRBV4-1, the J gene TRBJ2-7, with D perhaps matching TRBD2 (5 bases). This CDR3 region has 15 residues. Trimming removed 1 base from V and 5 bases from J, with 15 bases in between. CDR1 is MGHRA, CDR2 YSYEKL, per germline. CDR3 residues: CASSQVPGIPDEQYF. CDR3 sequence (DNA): TGCGCCAGCAGCCAAGTGCCGGGGATCCCTGACGAGCAGTACTTC.

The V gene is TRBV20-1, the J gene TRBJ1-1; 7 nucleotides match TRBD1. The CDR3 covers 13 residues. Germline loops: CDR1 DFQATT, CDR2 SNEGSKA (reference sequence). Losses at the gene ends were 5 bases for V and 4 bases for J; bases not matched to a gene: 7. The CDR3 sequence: CSAYYTGATEAFF. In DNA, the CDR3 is TGCAGTGCTTATTACACAGGGGCCACTGAAGCTTTCTTT.

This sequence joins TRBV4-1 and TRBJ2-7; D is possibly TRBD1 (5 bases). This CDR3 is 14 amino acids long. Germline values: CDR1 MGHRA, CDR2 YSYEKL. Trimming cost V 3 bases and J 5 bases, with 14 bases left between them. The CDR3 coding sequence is TGCGCCAGCAGCCACTCCTTTGGCAGGGACGAGCAGTACTTC. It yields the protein CASSHSFGRDEQYF.

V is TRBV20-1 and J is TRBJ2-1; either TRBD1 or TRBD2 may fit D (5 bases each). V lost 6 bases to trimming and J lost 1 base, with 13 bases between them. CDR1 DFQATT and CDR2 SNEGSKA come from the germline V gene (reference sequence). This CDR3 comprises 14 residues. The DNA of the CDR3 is TGCAGTGCCCGGGACCGCAATTCCTACAATGAGCAGTTCTTC. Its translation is CSARDRNSYNEQFF.

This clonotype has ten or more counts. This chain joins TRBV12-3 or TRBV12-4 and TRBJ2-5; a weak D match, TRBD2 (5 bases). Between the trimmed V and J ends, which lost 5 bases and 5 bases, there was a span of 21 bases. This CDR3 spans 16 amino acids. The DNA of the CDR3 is TGTGCCAGCAGTCCTTACGGGATTCAGTCCGGGGAGACCCAGTACTTC. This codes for CASSPYGIQSGETQYF.

The CDR3 region is CSVERDPSSNEQYF. In DNA, the CDR3 is TGCAGCGTTGAAAGGGACCCGTCCTCGAACGAGCAGTACTTC. This chain links TRBV29-1 with TRBJ2-7; perhaps D is TRBD1 or TRBD2 (5 bases each). The V and J ends lost 2 bases and 5 bases respectively, with 16 bases between them. Germline-derived CDR1 and CDR2 are SQVTM and ANQGSEA. This CDR3 is 14 amino acids long.

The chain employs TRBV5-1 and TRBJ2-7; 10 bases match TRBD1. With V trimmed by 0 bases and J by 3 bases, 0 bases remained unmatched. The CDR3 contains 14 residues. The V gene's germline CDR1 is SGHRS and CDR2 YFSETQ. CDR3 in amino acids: CASSLGDRGYEQYV. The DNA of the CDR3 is TGCGCCAGCAGCTTGGGGGACAGGGGCTACGAGCAGTACGTC.

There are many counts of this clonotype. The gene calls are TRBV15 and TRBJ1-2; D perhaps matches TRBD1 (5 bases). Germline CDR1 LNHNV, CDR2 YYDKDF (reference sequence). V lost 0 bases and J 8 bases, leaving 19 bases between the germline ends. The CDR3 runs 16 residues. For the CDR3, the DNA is TGTGCCACCAGCAGAGAAGGTTTTATGTTGGGGGAAGGCTACACCTTC. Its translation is CATSREGFMLGEGYTF.

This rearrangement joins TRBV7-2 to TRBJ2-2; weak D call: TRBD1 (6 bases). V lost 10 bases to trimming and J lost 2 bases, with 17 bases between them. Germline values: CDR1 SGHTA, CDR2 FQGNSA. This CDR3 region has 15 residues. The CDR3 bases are TGTGCCACCAAACTCCAGGGGCCCAACACCGGGGAGCTGTTTTTT. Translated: CATKLQGPNTGELFF.

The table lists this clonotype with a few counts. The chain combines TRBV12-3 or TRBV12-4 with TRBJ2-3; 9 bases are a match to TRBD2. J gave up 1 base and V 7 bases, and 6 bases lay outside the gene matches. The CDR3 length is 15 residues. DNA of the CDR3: TGTGCCAGCACCAAGTCTAGCGGGGGCACAGATACGCAGTATTTT. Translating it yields CASTKSSGGTDTQYF.

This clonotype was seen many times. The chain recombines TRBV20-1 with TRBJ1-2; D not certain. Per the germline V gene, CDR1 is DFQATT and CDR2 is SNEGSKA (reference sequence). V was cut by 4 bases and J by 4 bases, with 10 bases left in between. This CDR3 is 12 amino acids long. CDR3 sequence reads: CSAKLAPYGYTF. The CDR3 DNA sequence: TGCAGTGCTAAATTGGCTCCCTATGGCTACACCTTC.

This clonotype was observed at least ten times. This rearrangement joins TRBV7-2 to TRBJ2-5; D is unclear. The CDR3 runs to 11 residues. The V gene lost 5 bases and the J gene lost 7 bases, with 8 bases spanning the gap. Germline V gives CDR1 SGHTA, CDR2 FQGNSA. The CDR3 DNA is TGTGCCAGCAGCCTAAAGGTGACCCAGTACTTC. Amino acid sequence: CASSLKVTQYF.

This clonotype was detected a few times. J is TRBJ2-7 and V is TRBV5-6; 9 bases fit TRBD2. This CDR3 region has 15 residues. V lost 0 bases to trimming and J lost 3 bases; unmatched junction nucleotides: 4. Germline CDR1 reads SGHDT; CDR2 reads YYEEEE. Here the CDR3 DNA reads TGTGCCAGCAGCTTGGGCGGGGGGGCTGGCTACGAGCAGTACTTC. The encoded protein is CASSLGGGAGYEQYF.

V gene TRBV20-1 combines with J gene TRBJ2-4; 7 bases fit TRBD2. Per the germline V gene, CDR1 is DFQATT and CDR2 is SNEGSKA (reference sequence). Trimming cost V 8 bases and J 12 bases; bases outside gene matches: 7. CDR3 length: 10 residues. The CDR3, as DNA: TGCAGTAGCGAGCGGGGAAGTCAGTACTTC. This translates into CSSERGSQYF.

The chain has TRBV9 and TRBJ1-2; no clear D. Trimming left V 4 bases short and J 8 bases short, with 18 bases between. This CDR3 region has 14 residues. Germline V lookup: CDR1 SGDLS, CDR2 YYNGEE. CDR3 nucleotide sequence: TGTGCCAGCAGCCTAGCGGGATCCTCGGGGGGCTACACCTTC. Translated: CASSLAGSSGGYTF.

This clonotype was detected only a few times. The CDR3 DNA reads TGTGCTAGTGGTTTGGTAAGGGGGCGCGTGAACACTGAAGCTTTCTTT. This gives the protein CASGLVRGRVNTEAFF. The gene calls are TRBV12-5 and TRBJ1-1; 7 bases align to TRBD1. The V gene's germline CDR1 is LGHNT and CDR2 FRNRAP. The CDR3 length is 16 residues. The V gene end was trimmed by 0 bases and the J gene end by 0 bases; junction bases not matched to a gene: 4.

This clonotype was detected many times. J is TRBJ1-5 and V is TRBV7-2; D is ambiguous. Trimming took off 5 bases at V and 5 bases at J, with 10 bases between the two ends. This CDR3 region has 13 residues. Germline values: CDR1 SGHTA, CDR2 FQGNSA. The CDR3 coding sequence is TGTGCCAGCAGCCAAACCCGGGATCAGCCCCAGCATTTT. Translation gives CASSQTRDQPQHF.

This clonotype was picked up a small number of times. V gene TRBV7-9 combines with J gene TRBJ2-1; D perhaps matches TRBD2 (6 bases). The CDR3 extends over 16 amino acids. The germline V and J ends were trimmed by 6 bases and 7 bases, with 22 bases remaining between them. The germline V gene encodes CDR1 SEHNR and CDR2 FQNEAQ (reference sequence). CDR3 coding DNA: TGTGCCAGCAGATCCTCGGAGGGGATTGGTAGTAATGAGCAGTTCTTC. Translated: CASRSSEGIGSNEQFF.

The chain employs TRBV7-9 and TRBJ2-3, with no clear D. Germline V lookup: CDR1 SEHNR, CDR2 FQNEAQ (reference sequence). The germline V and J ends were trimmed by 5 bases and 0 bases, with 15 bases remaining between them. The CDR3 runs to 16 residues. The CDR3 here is CASSPPGFASTDTQYF. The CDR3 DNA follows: TGTGCCAGCAGCCCTCCCGGGTTTGCTAGCACAGATACGCAGTATTTT.

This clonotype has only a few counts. In nucleotides, the CDR3 is TGTGCCAGCAGTTACGGGGGGATGATGGCGGAAGCTTTCTTT. Residues: CASSYGGMMAEAFF. V usage is TRBV27 and J usage is TRBJ1-1; tentatively, D is TRBD1 (5 bases). Germline loops: CDR1 MNHEY, CDR2 SMNVEV (reference sequence). The CDR3 totals 14 residues. Trimming cost V 4 bases and J 8 bases, with 17 bases left between them.